These 27 T cell receptor beta chains share one sample of origin, sequenced in a study of T cell responses to AZD1222 COVID-19 vaccine. Clones were sequenced by immunoSEQ multiplex PCR, and TCRdb holds only the in-frame ones, with some missing. The table shows more than 95,000 clones, with 80% to 90% occurring only once. The sequenced sample was peripheral blood, obtained on day 0 of MenACWY control vaccination. The receptor source for this set is an adult in good health.

V gene TRBV19 combines with J gene TRBJ2-3; D remains unclear. The CDR3 runs 12 residues. Germline loops: CDR1 LNHDA, CDR2 SQIVND (reference sequence). V was clipped by 4 bases and J by 6 bases, with 8 bases between them. CDR3 region: CASSTPGDTQYF. The CDR3 coding sequence is TGTGCCAGTAGTACCCCTGGTGATACGCAGTATTTT.

The chain links TRBV6-1 to TRBJ1-5; D is perhaps TRBD1 (5 bases). Deletions cut 3 bases from V and 0 bases from J, with 6 bases between. Germline V lookup: CDR1 MNHNS, CDR2 SASEGT. CDR3 length equals 14 residues. CDR3 sequence reads: CASSDGHSNQPQHF. CDR3 DNA sequence: TGTGCCAGCAGTGACGGACATAGCAATCAGCCCCAGCATTTT.

J is TRBJ2-7 and V is TRBV19; possibly TRBD2 for D (5 bases). Germline values: CDR1 LNHDA, CDR2 SQIVND (reference sequence). CDR3 length: 14 amino acids. Trimming left V 2 bases short and J 2 bases short, with 10 bases between. The CDR3 nucleotides read TGTGCCAGTAGTATACGAGGACTCACCTACGAGCAGTACTTC. Residues: CASSIRGLTYEQYF.

The V gene is TRBV7-9, the J gene TRBJ2-7, with 11 bases that match TRBD1. Germline V gene sequence: CDR1 SEHNR, CDR2 FQNEAQ (reference sequence). V dropped 2 bases and J dropped 0; count of bases not matched to a gene: 6. This CDR3 is 17 amino acids long. The chain's CDR3 is CASSLIPGQGVSYEQYF. The DNA of the CDR3 is TGTGCCAGCAGCTTAATACCGGGACAGGGGGTCTCCTACGAGCAGTACTTC.

The chain recombines TRBV6-5 with TRBJ2-7; the match to TRBD2 covers 10 bases. Per the germline V gene, CDR1 is MNHEY and CDR2 is SVGAGI. J gave up 0 bases and V 8 bases, and 7 bases lay outside the gene matches. The CDR3 is made up of 15 amino acids. The CDR3 loop reads CASGTAGGSSYEQYF. The CDR3 DNA reads as TGTGCCAGCGGGACAGCGGGAGGGAGCTCCTACGAGCAGTACTTC.

The chain carries TRBV5-4 and TRBJ2-2, with TRBD2 identical over 12 bases. This CDR3 region has 17 residues. With 5 bases clipped from V and 7 bases from J, the junction kept 12 bases outside the gene matches. Germline CDR1 and CDR2: SGHNT and YYREEE (reference sequence). The CDR3, as DNA: TGTGCCAGCAGTCCTCTAGCGGGAGGGCCAAGTGGCGGGGAGCTGTTTTTT. It yields the protein CASSPLAGGPSGGELFF.

This clone was recorded once. The CDR3 sequence: CASSPRQSLNTEAFF. The CDR3 bases are TGTGCCAGCAGCCCAAGACAGAGTCTGAACACTGAAGCTTTCTTT. This chain connects TRBV7-9 to TRBJ1-1; maybe TRBD1 (5 bases). The V end lost 5 bases, the J end lost 0 bases, and 13 bases lay between the germline ends. The CDR3 consists of 15 residues. The germline gives CDR1 SEHNR, CDR2 FQNEAQ (reference sequence).

The chain links TRBV11-2 to TRBJ2-2; no definite D call. CDR3 length equals 16 residues. The ends were cut back, 4 bases at V and 2 bases at J, with 14 bases in the middle. The germline CDR1 and CDR2 sequences are SGHAT and FQNNGV. The CDR3 sequence: CASSSLPTKNTGELFF. CDR3 DNA sequence: TGTGCCAGCAGCTCACTCCCCACAAAAAACACCGGGGAGCTGTTTTTT.

The V gene is TRBV27, the J gene TRBJ2-2; D remains unclear. Germline loops: CDR1 MNHEY, CDR2 SMNVEV (reference sequence). The V end was cut by 4 bases, the J end by 5 bases, with 8 bases between. The CDR3 is 13 amino acids. The CDR3 reads CASSSRGTGELFF. The DNA of the CDR3 is TGTGCCAGCAGTTCACGAGGTACCGGGGAGCTGTTTTTT.

The DNA for the CDR3 is TGTGCCAGCAGCGCCGGGACTAGCGGGAGGGCTAAGGAGACCCAGTACTTC. It is translated as CASSAGTSGRAKETQYF. V is TRBV9 and J is TRBJ2-5; 16 bases are shared with TRBD2. This CDR3 spans 17 amino acids. V trimming: 3 bases; J trimming: 5 bases; junction bases outside the gene matches: 7. Looked up from germline, CDR1 is SGDLS and CDR2 is YYNGEE.

The genes are TRBV6-5 and TRBJ1-5; D is possibly TRBD1 (5 bases). The CDR3 is made up of 16 amino acids. The V and J ends lost 0 bases and 0 bases respectively, with 9 bases between them. CDR1 and CDR2 from the germline V gene are MNHEY and SVGAGI. This chain's CDR3 is CASSYSTGVSNQPQHF. The CDR3 region has the DNA TGTGCCAGCAGTTACTCGACGGGGGTTAGCAATCAGCCCCAGCATTTT.

The chain combines TRBV24-1 with TRBJ1-1; TRBD1 might be the D (5 bases). The V end lost 9 bases, the J end lost 6 bases, and 10 bases lay between the germline ends. This CDR3 is 11 amino acids long. The V gene's germline CDR1 is KGHDR and CDR2 SFDVKD. In DNA form, the CDR3 reads TGTGCCACCGCGGGGGTTTCTGAAGCTTTCTTT. Protein product: CATAGVSEAFF.

The V call is TRBV14, the J call TRBJ2-7, with TRBD2 as a possible D gene (6 bases). Germline lookup yields CDR1 SGHDN and CDR2 FVKESK. The V end lost 0 bases, the J end lost 4 bases, and 13 bases lay between the germline ends. This CDR3 is 15 amino acids long. CDR3 coding DNA: TGTGCCAGCAGCCAAGAACGTAGCGGCCCATACGAGCAGTACTTC. Residues: CASSQERSGPYEQYF.

The chain recombines TRBV9 with TRBJ1-4, with TRBD1 matching over 7 bases. V trimming: 4 bases; J trimming: 4 bases; junction bases outside the gene matches: 4. The CDR3 runs 14 residues. Germline V gives CDR1 SGDLS, CDR2 YYNGEE. The CDR3 protein is CASSTGTVNEKLFF. CDR3 nucleotide sequence: TGTGCCAGCAGCACCGGGACAGTTAATGAAAAACTGTTTTTT.

V usage is TRBV12-3 or TRBV12-4 and J usage is TRBJ2-7, with 7 bases aligning to TRBD1. The CDR3 sequence is 13 residues long. V was pared by 6 bases and J by 0 bases, with 2 bases of the junction left unmatched. In nucleotides, the CDR3 is TGTGCCAGCAGCCAGGGGGACTCCTACGAGCAGTACTTC. Protein: CASSQGDSYEQYF.

The rearrangement joins TRBV6-5 to TRBJ1-1; 8 bases agree with TRBD1. The ends lost 5 bases at V and 4 bases at J; junction bases unmatched: 6. Germline V gene sequence: CDR1 MNHEY, CDR2 SVGAGI. CDR3 size: 14 residues. The CDR3 sequence is CASSTGQGSTEAFF. The CDR3 DNA is TGTGCCAGCAGTACCGGACAGGGATCCACTGAAGCTTTCTTT.

This chain joins TRBV18 and TRBJ2-3; D remains ambiguous. CDR3 length equals 13 residues. V was shortened by 3 bases and J by 0 bases, with 4 bases between the two germline ends. The germline gives CDR1 KGHSH, CDR2 LQKENI. The CDR3 DNA reads as TGTGCCAGCTCACCGGCAAGCACAGATACGCAGTATTTT. It specifies CASSPASTDTQYF.

The chain has TRBV5-6 and TRBJ2-7; 9 positions match TRBD1. V was pared by 4 bases and J by 6 bases, with 5 bases of the junction left unmatched. CDR3 length equals 13 residues. Looked up from germline, CDR1 is SGHDT and CDR2 is YYEEEE. The CDR3 protein is CASSAGTGFEQYF. The CDR3, as DNA: TGTGCCAGCAGCGCGGGGACAGGGTTCGAGCAGTACTTC.

This clone has more than one count but fewer than ten. The chain combines TRBV5-1 with TRBJ2-1, with 14 bases lining up with TRBD2. Trimming cost V 8 bases and J 6 bases; bases outside gene matches: 7. The CDR3 covers 15 residues. In germline, CDR1 is SGHRS, CDR2 YFSETQ. The CDR3, as DNA: TGCGCCAGTTCCTCCGGGACTAGCGGGAGCAATGAGCAGTTCTTC. Translating gives CASSSGTSGSNEQFF.

The rearrangement uses TRBV5-4 and TRBJ1-1, with a weak D call TRBD1 (6 bases). The V and J ends lost 0 bases and 4 bases respectively, with 13 bases between them. The CDR3 covers 15 residues. The germline V gene has CDR1 SGHNT and CDR2 YYREEE (reference sequence). CDR3 nucleotides: TGTGCCAGCAGCTTGGTCGGGGGGCTGGGCACTGAAGCTTTCTTT. Protein: CASSLVGGLGTEAFF.

The chain is built from TRBV7-2 and TRBJ1-5; a possible D gene is TRBD1 (6 bases). CDR1 SGHTA and CDR2 FQGNSA come from the germline V gene. V lost 5 bases and J 4 bases, leaving 15 bases between the germline ends. This CDR3 comprises 15 residues. The CDR3 loop is CASSPTDSRNQPQHF. The CDR3 DNA follows: TGTGCCAGCAGCCCGACGGACAGCCGGAATCAGCCCCAGCATTTT.

The chain recombines TRBV5-6 with TRBJ2-2, with TRBD2 identical over 12 bases. The CDR3 sequence is 14 residues long. Germline lookup yields CDR1 SGHDT and CDR2 YYEEEE. Trimming took 10 bases from V and 6 from J; bases not matched to a gene: 7. The CDR3 nucleotides are TGTGCCGCTAGCGGGAGGGCCCAGTCCGGGGAGCTGTTTTTT. This sequence encodes CAASGRAQSGELFF.

The chain is built from TRBV5-4 and TRBJ1-3; D unclear. V lost 4 bases, J lost 2 bases, and 10 bases lay in between. Germline values: CDR1 SGHNT, CDR2 YYREEE (reference sequence). This CDR3 has 14 amino acids. The CDR3 here is CASSPDIPGNTIYF. CDR3 coding DNA: TGTGCCAGCAGCCCCGACATTCCTGGAAACACCATATATTTT.

This sequence joins TRBV3-1 (or the pseudogene TRBV3-2) and TRBJ2-7; D not certain. The CDR3 is made up of 13 amino acids. In germline, CDR1 is LGHDT, CDR2 YNNKEL (reference sequence). Trimming stripped 1 base from V and 2 bases from J, with 6 bases between. The CDR3 DNA follows: TGTGCCAGCAGCCAAGCCGAAACCTACGAGCAGTACTTC. Its translation is CASSQAETYEQYF.

This sequence joins TRBV14 and TRBJ2-3; D is uncertain. Germline values: CDR1 SGHDN, CDR2 FVKESK. V was pared by 5 bases and J by 4 bases, with 4 bases between. There are 11 residues in the CDR3. CDR3 bases: TGTGCCAGCAGCTTATCAGATACGCAGTATTTT. It translates to CASSLSDTQYF.

This clone came up once. The chain joins TRBV24-1 to TRBJ1-3; D is ambiguous. The CDR3 is 14 amino acids. Germline CDR1 KGHDR, CDR2 SFDVKD. V was trimmed by 4 bases and J by 4 bases, leaving 10 bases between them. The CDR3 sequence is CATSDQRLGNTIYF. The CDR3 DNA is TGTGCCACCAGTGACCAAAGGCTCGGAAACACCATATATTTT.

The chain links TRBV6-6 to TRBJ1-5; 7 nucleotides match TRBD1. The CDR3 covers 16 residues. The V gene's germline CDR1 is MNHNY and CDR2 SVGAGI (reference sequence). The junction had 15 bases not matched to a gene; V was cut back by 6 bases and J by 7 bases. The CDR3 here is CASSLMGQTGSQPQHF. CDR3 bases: TGTGCCAGCAGCCTAATGGGACAGACGGGGAGCCAGCCCCAGCATTTT.